The 3 T cell receptor beta chains in this list originate from one sample, sequenced in a study of T cells in Graves' hyperthyroidism and ophthalmopathy. Using RNA transcripts as the source, TCR beta CDR3 regions were amplified. TCR CDR3 regions were first amplified by RT-PCR with HTBI primers. TCRdb ran MiXCR on the multiplex PCR reads and lists one entry per CDR3 protein. The sample holds 650,000 to 800,000 distinct CDR3 sequences, 45% seen once. Specimen: peripheral blood or thyroid tissue (not recorded which). The receptors were gathered from an adult man with Graves' disease, either hyperthyroidism or ophthalmopathy (not recorded which).

The gene calls are TRBV6-5 and TRBJ1-6; a weak D match, TRBD1 (5 bases). The CDR3 runs to 13 residues. The germline gives CDR1 MNHEY, CDR2 SVGAGI. Deletions cut 2 bases from V and 7 bases from J, with 6 bases between. CDR3 loop: CASSYRGNSPLHF. In nucleotides, the CDR3 is TGTGCCAGCAGTTACCGGGGGAATTCACCCCTCCACTTT.

The rearrangement joins TRBV19 to TRBJ1-5; weak D call: TRBD1 (5 bases). In germline, CDR1 is LNHDA, CDR2 SQIVND (reference sequence). Trimming cost V 11 bases and J 9 bases, with 20 bases left between them. CDR3 length: 13 amino acids. CDR3 residues: CAWSGQGNGPQHF. CDR3 DNA sequence: TGTGCCTGGAGTGGGCAGGGCAACGGGCCCCAGCATTTT.

In its sample, this clonotype was seen a few times. This rearrangement joins TRBV10-3 to TRBJ1-5; D gene uncertain. Trimming took off 2 bases at V and 2 bases at J, with 10 bases between the two ends. This CDR3 is built from 15 residues. Germline lookup yields CDR1 ENHRY and CDR2 SYGVKD. CDR3 DNA: TGTGCCATCAGTGAGGCCTCTACGGGCAATCAGCCCCAGCATTTT. Protein sequence: CAISEASTGNQPQHF.